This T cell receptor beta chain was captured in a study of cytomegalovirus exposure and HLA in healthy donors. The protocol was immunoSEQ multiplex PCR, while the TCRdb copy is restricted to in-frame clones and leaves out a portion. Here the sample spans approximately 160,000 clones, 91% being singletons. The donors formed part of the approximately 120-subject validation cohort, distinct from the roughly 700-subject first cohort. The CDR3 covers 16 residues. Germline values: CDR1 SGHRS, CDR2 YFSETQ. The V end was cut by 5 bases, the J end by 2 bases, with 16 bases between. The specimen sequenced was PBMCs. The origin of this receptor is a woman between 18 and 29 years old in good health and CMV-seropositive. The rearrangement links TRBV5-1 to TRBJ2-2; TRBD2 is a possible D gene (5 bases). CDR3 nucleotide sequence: TGCGCCAGCAGTCTTGGGTTAGCGCTAAACACCGGGGAGCTGTTTTTT. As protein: CASSLGLALNTGELFF.